This T cell receptor beta chain was profiled in a study of cytomegalovirus exposure and HLA in healthy donors (dated by TCRdb to 2016 to 2017). Background for the entire study: The roughly 670 repertoires of the first cohort and the roughly 120 validation repertoires were produced on the same platform, according to a later analysis. The study aimed to test whether cataloging public T cell receptors could reveal signatures of past pathogen exposure. Along with the approximately 650-subject first cohort, a separate validation cohort of around 110 different subjects was used. To predict cytomegalovirus infection status, the study combined high-throughput TCR immunosequencing, statistical association of individual TCRs with disease status, and machine learning.

The donors were included in the validation cohort of around 120 subjects, a group kept apart from the approximately 700-subject first cohort. CDR1 KGHSH and CDR2 LQKENI are derived from the germline V gene. The CDR3 measures 18 amino acids from cysteine to phenylalanine. Just the 54-base CDR3 DNA is kept, in frame starting at base 1. V loses 3 bases at its end and J loses 3 bases; junction bases beyond the gene matches: 11. The study at large found these results: The classifier was reported to diagnose cytomegalovirus status with high specificity and sensitivity in both the original and validation cohorts. A total of fewer than 200 TCR beta chains were listed by the study as associated with cytomegalovirus. Most TCR sequences were seen in very few donors, while some public TCRs were found in many individuals. All 120 or so repertoires were used to score co-occurrence in the validation cohort in a later analysis, because that analysis had no HLA typing for the cohort. In vitro tests confirmed that a few of the cytomegalovirus-associated TCR beta chains recognize cytomegalovirus antigens. Subsequent analysis determined that TCRs grouped into clusters in the first cohort also showed a tendency toward co-occurrence across the roughly 110 validation repertoires, and 94% of cluster scores exceeded 0. The authors suggested that the approach could potentially be extended to other disease states and immunological phenotypes.

The library was generated by the immunoSEQ multiplex PCR assay. Under the source paper's analysis protocol: To diagnose cytomegalovirus status from the catalog of TCR beta chain sequences, a statistical classification framework was built. The source is immuneACCESS, and TCRdb retained only in-frame sequences with V and J called. Part of the clones is not carried over; for the studies checked, unresolved V genes explain less than half of this, and the remainder is unexplained. That table supplies the V and J calls and clone size; D and trimming were determined from the DNA. For this sample there are some 220,000 clones; 80% to 95% appear just once. Together, the top ten hold roughly 1% of the sample. A remark on this clone: It has no known antigen specificity. Per-base quality was not reported, and no clone a single base away is much larger than it.

The sequence is built from TRBV18 and TRBJ2-1; 10 junctional bases match TRBD1. The receptor comes from a woman in her late teens or twenties in good health and CMV-seronegative. The sample comprised PBMCs. The CDR3 protein sequence reads: CASSPIPAGTGVYNEQFF. Read as DNA, the sequence is TGTGCCAGCTCACCGATCCCGGCCGGGACAGGGGTCTACAATGAGCAGTTCTTC.